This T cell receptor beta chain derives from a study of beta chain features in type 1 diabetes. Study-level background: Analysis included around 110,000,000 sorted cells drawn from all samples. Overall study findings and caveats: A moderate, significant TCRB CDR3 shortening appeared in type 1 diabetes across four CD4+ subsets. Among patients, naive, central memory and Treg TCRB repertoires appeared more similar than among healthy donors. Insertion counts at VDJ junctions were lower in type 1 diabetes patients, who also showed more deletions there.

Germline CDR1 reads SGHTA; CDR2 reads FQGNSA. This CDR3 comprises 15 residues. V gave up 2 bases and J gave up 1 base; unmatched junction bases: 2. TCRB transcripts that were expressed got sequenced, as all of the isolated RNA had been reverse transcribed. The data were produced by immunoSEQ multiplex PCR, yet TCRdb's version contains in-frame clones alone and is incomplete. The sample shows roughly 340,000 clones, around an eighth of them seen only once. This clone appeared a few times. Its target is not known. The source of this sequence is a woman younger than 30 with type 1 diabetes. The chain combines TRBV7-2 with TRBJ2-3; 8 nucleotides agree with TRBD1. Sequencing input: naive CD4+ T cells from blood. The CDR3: CASSLTTGGTDTQYF. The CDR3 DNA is TGTGCCAGCAGCTTAACGACAGGGGGCACAGATACGCAGTATTTT.